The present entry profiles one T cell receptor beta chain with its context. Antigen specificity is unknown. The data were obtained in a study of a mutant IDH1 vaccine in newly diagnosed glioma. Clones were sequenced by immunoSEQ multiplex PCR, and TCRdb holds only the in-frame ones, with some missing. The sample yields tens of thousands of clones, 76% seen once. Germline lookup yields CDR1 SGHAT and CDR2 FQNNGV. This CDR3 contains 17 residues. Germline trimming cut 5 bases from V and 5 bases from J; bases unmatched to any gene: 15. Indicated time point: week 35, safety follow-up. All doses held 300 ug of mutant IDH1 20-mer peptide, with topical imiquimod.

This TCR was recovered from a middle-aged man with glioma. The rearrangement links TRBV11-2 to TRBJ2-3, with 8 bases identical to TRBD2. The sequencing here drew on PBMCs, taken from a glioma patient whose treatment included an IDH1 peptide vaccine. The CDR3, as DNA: TGTGCCAGCAGCGTCTCAAACGGGAGGGCCGGGGAAGATACGCAGTATTTT. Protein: CASSVSNGRAGEDTQYF.